The present TCR beta chain was sequenced within a study of shared clonotypes between healthy human individuals. About the research overall: A couple of female and three male donors aged 18 to 49 were enrolled.

With regard to this clone: Its antigen is still unknown.

The CDR3 runs 14 residues. CDR1 is SQVTM, CDR2 ANQGSEA, per germline. V was pared by 1 base and J by 3 bases, with 10 bases between. Study results and caveats: Sequencing depth was a factor that was expected to affect clonotype sharing among donors. Researchers sampled blood only, noting tissue repertoires likely differ.

The assay used deep level. Here immunoSEQ multiplex PCR was the method, and the copy in TCRdb shows in-frame clones only, minus some. The data hold 450,000 to 500,000 clones, with around 85% observed a single time. The chain employs TRBV29-1 and TRBJ2-1, with a weak D call TRBD1 (5 bases). Source material: PBMCs. This clonotype was obtained from a woman aged 40 to 50 in good health. Some clones in this sample may be carry-over from other donors' samples. The CDR3 DNA is TGCAGCGTTGAAGGTAGGGGCGGCTACAATGAGCAGTTCTTC. Encoded protein: CSVEGRGGYNEQFF.